This T cell receptor (beta chain) was identified in a study of T cell responses to AZD1222 COVID-19 vaccine. Study findings and constraints: The span of vaccine-associated CD4 TCRs extended across spike, with dominance at 160-218 and 743-854.

TCRdb's table, derived via immunoSEQ multiplex PCR, lists solely in-frame clones and lacks some. Altogether about 120,000 clones are present, around nine tenths being singletons, with the ten largest covering approximately 9.6%. A word on this clone: Its antigen is still unknown.

V trimming: 0 bases; J trimming: 4 bases; junction bases outside the gene matches: 0. This CDR3 contains 14 residues. Germline values: CDR1 SGHNT, CDR2 YYREEE (reference sequence). The receptor was isolated from an adult in good health. This chain links TRBV5-4 with TRBJ2-2; 7 nucleotides align to TRBD1. Specimen: peripheral blood, collected on day 0 of AZD1222 vaccination. This CDR3 is CASSLAGGTGELFF. As DNA, the CDR3 is TGTGCCAGCAGCTTGGCAGGGGGCACCGGGGAGCTGTTTTTT.